This passage covers 5 T cell receptor beta chains from one sample sequenced in a study of OX40 agonist ivuxolimab in advanced cancers. Assay used: immunoSEQ multiplex PCR; TCRdb lists only in-frame clones, some missing. The table records some 31,000 clones, more than 75% of them present only once. This sample comprised CD4+ or CD8+ T cells sorted from blood, obtained in a trial of the OX40 agonist ivuxolimab. Receptors were obtained from an adult with an advanced solid tumor such as melanoma, head and neck, liver or kidney cancer.

Points on this clone: A read error may produce the germline difference seen at one junction end. The rearrangement uses TRBV7-7 and TRBJ2-5; 13 bases fit TRBD2. Germline assignment: CDR1 SSHAT and CDR2 FNYEAQ (reference sequence). The CDR3 covers 16 residues. The CDR3 is CASSQGLAGSQETQYF. In DNA form, the CDR3 reads TGTGCTAGCAGCCAGGGACTAGCGGGGTCCCAAGAGACCCAGTACTTC.

This chain connects TRBV7-9 to TRBJ1-4; 8 bases match TRBD1. The CDR3 sequence is 14 residues long. Unmatched junction bases numbered 0, after V lost 2 bases and J lost 4 bases. Germline V gene data show CDR1 as SEHNR and CDR2 as FQNEAQ (reference sequence). CDR3 sequence: CASSLTGGNEKLFF. CDR3 bases: TGTGCCAGCAGCTTAACAGGGGGTAATGAAAAACTGTTTTTT.

The CDR3, as DNA: TGTGCCAGCAACCACGACAGGGGGTTGGTGAACACTGAAGCTTTCTTT. Its translation: CASNHDRGLVNTEAFF. The V call is TRBV6-6, the J call TRBJ1-1, with 9 bases matching TRBD1. The CDR3 is 16 amino acids. The J segment lost 0 bases and the V segment lost 7 bases, leaving 9 bases of the junction unmatched. Germline lookup yields CDR1 MNHNY and CDR2 SVGAGI (reference sequence).

The CDR3 loop is CASSLGTTGSYNEQFF. CDR3 bases: TGTGCCAGCAGCTTGGGGACAACCGGCTCCTACAATGAGCAGTTCTTC. V and J are TRBV11-2 and TRBJ2-1; a weak D match, TRBD1 (6 bases). The CDR3 contains 16 residues. Trimming left V 3 bases short and J 0 bases short, with 12 bases between. Per the germline V gene, CDR1 is SGHAT and CDR2 is FQNNGV.

The rearrangement links TRBV13 to TRBJ2-7; D is perhaps TRBD2 (8 bases). This CDR3 comprises 15 residues. Germline lookup yields CDR1 PRHDT and CDR2 FYEKMQ (reference sequence). Between the trimmed V and J ends, which lost 3 bases and 9 bases, there was a span of 21 bases. CDR3 DNA sequence: TGTGCCAGCAGCTTGTCCGGGACTAGGGGGCAGGGGCAGTACTTC. Amino acids: CASSLSGTRGQGQYF.